This T cell receptor beta chain was profiled in a study of regulatory T cells in long-lasting Graves disease. Investigators prepared the TCR beta libraries by applying iRepertoire HTBI primers and Arm-PCR of CDR3 regions. One entry per CDR3 protein, called by TCRdb with MiXCR from the multiplex PCR reads. The data hold 620,000 or so distinct CDR3 sequences, with roughly 15% observed a single time. The table lists this clonotype with many counts. Per germline, CDR1 SNHLY and CDR2 FYNNEI. V was clipped by 4 bases and J by 3 bases, with 12 bases between them. The CDR3 is 14 residues long. The time point is: newly diagnosed GD, antithyroid drugs for less than 3 months. PBMC RNA was the source of the TCR library. The sample also formed part of further work on T cells in Graves' hyperthyroidism and ophthalmopathy.

The source of this sequence is a woman aged 30 to 39 with Graves disease. The chain carries TRBV2 and TRBJ1-2; D is possibly TRBD1 (5 bases). Material: peripheral blood mononuclear cells (PBMCs), obtained at new diagnosis, from a patient treated with antithyroid drugs. As DNA, the CDR3 is TGTGCCAGCAGTGTTGAAGGGGTTGACTATGGCTACACCTTC. It codes for CASSVEGVDYGYTF.